This passage covers 28 T cell receptor beta chains from one sample sequenced in a study of cytomegalovirus exposure and HLA in healthy donors. Assay used: immunoSEQ multiplex PCR; TCRdb lists only in-frame clones, some missing. The sample holds some 290,000 clones; approximately 91% are singletons and the top ten take around 0.96%. Sample: PBMCs. These receptors all come from a man in his thirties or forties in good health and CMV-seronegative.

The V call is TRBV18, the J call TRBJ1-3, with D unclear. The germline V gene encodes CDR1 KGHSH and CDR2 LQKENI. CDR3 length: 18 amino acids. Trimming stripped 0 bases from V and 0 bases from J, with 15 bases between. The CDR3 DNA reads as TGTGCCAGCTCACCACCTGGAGTGCTATCTCACTCTGGAAACACCATATATTTT. Translation gives CASSPPGVLSHSGNTIYF.

The genes are TRBV30 and TRBJ1-2; 9 bases align to TRBD1. The germline CDR1 and CDR2 sequences are GTSNPN and SVGIG (reference sequence). The CDR3 consists of 11 residues. CDR3 in amino acids: CARDRDYGYTF. CDR3 nucleotides: TGTGCGCGGGACAGGGACTATGGCTACACCTTC.

J is TRBJ2-7 and V is TRBV5-6; TRBD1 is a possible D gene (5 bases). The CDR3 consists of 15 residues. Between the trimmed V and J ends, which lost 1 base and 2 bases, there was a span of 13 bases. Germline V gene data show CDR1 as SGHDT and CDR2 as YYEEEE. For the CDR3, the DNA is TGTGCCAGCAGCTTGCGATCAGGGCTCACCTACGAGCAGTACTTC. This encodes CASSLRSGLTYEQYF.

In DNA, the CDR3 is TGTGCCAGCAACCGAGGACAGCTCTCCTACGAGCAGTACTTC. Amino acid sequence: CASNRGQLSYEQYF. The V gene is TRBV2, the J gene TRBJ2-7, with TRBD1 as a possible D gene (6 bases). Per the germline V gene, CDR1 is SNHLY and CDR2 is FYNNEI. The CDR3 is 14 residues long. The germline V and J ends were trimmed by 7 bases and 0 bases, with 13 bases remaining between them.

This rearrangement joins TRBV7-9 to TRBJ1-4, with 7 positions matching TRBD1. Germline V gene lookup returns CDR1 SEHNR and CDR2 FQNEAQ (reference sequence). Germline trimming cut 5 bases from V and 4 bases from J; bases unmatched to any gene: 7. The CDR3 is 15 amino acids. The CDR3 bases are TGTGCCAGCAGCATCGCCGGGACAGTTAATGAAAAACTGTTTTTT. Translation: CASSIAGTVNEKLFF.

This chain uses TRBV6-5 with TRBJ2-7; D is possibly TRBD2 (6 bases). Trimming pared 5 bases from V and 3 bases from J, leaving 14 bases between. The CDR3 loop spans 14 amino acids. Per the germline V gene, CDR1 is MNHEY and CDR2 is SVGAGI. DNA for the CDR3: TGTGCCAGCAGTCGGAGGGGACGGGACTACGAGCAGTACTTC. Protein sequence: CASSRRGRDYEQYF.

This clone was detected once. The rearrangement links TRBV30 to TRBJ1-2; 7 positions match TRBD1. With V trimmed by 2 bases and J by 7 bases, 7 bases remained unmatched. Germline lookup yields CDR1 GTSNPN and CDR2 SVGIG (reference sequence). The CDR3 length is 13 residues. CDR3 sequence: CAWSTENRGGYTF. The CDR3, as DNA: TGTGCCTGGAGTACCGAAAACAGGGGTGGCTACACCTTC. Filled out from reference TRBV30 and TRBJ1-2, the complete variable domain reads SQTIHQWPATLVQPVGSPLSLECTVEGTSNPNLYWYRQAAGRGLQLLFYSVGIGQISSEVPQNLSASRPQDRQFILSSKKLLLSDSGFYLCAWSTENRGGYTFGSGTRLTVV.

The chain employs TRBV7-9 and TRBJ1-1; TRBD1 might be the D (6 bases). This CDR3 is built from 14 residues. Germline-derived CDR1 and CDR2 are SEHNR and FQNEAQ (reference sequence). The CDR3 DNA sequence: TGTGCAACAGCGTTGAATCAGGGGTACACTGAAGCTTTCTTT. Its protein product is CATALNQGYTEAFF.

The J gene is TRBJ2-7, the V gene TRBV11-2; 10 bases align to TRBD2. CDR3 length equals 16 residues. Germline V CDR1 and CDR2: SGHAT, FQNNGV. V gave up 1 base and J gave up 5 bases; unmatched junction bases: 8. Written as DNA, the CDR3 is TGTGCCAGCAGCTTAGTAGCGGGTCTAGCGGGGGACGAGCAGTACTTC. Its protein product is CASSLVAGLAGDEQYF. Drawing the rest from reference TRBV11-2 and TRBJ2-7, the complete variable domain is EAGVAQSPRYKIIEKRQSVAFWCNPISGHATLYWYQQILGQGPKLLIQFQNNGVVDDSQLPKDRFSAERLKGVDSTLKIQPAKLEDSAVYLCASSLVAGLAGDEQYFGPGTRLTVT.

The V and J genes are TRBV18 and TRBJ2-3; 10 bases align to TRBD1. The CDR3 length is 18 residues. Germline V gene lookup returns CDR1 KGHSH and CDR2 LQKENI. Germline trimming cut 4 bases from V and 4 bases from J; bases unmatched to any gene: 14. The DNA of the CDR3 is TGTGCCAGCTCACTGACTTCCGGGACAGGGGCAAAAGCAGATACGCAGTATTTT. This translates into CASSLTSGTGAKADTQYF.

CDR3 DNA sequence: TGCGCCAGCAGCCCGCGGGGTTGGAACACCGGGGAGCTGTTTTTT. It yields the protein CASSPRGWNTGELFF. The rearrangement uses TRBV4-1 and TRBJ2-2, with D possibly being TRBD2 (6 bases). CDR3 length equals 15 residues. The V gene lost 4 bases and the J gene lost 1 base, with 10 bases spanning the gap. The V gene's germline CDR1 is MGHRA and CDR2 YSYEKL.

The gene calls are TRBV27 and TRBJ2-7, with D perhaps matching TRBD1 (9 bases). The CDR3 extends over 16 amino acids. V was clipped by 6 bases and J by 3 bases, with 21 bases between them. Germline V gives CDR1 MNHEY, CDR2 SMNVEV (reference sequence). The DNA of the CDR3 is TGTGCCAGCAGCCGTTCGGGGGGGACAGGGATCTACGAGCAGTACTTC. Its translation is CASSRSGGTGIYEQYF.

Comment on this clone: Mismatch with germline at one junction end may stem from a read error. The gene calls are TRBV6-5 and TRBJ1-2, with a weak D call TRBD1 (6 bases). The CDR3 totals 11 residues. The germline V gene encodes CDR1 MNHEY and CDR2 SVGAGI. The CDR3 region has the DNA TGTGCCAGCAGTGTGTGGACAGTCGTTTCTTTC. Protein product: CASSVWTVVSF.

This rearrangement joins TRBV9 to TRBJ1-1; 8 bases match TRBD1. V was clipped by 0 bases and J by 3 bases; unmatched bases: 4. There are 15 residues in the CDR3. Germline values: CDR1 SGDLS, CDR2 YYNGEE. CDR3 sequence reads: CASSVGTGSHTEAFF. The DNA of the CDR3 is TGTGCCAGCAGCGTAGGGACAGGGTCGCACACTGAAGCTTTCTTT. The complete variable domain, with remaining parts taken from reference TRBV9 and TRBJ1-1, reads DSGVTQTPKHLITATGQRVTLRCSPRSGDLSVYWYQQSLDQGLQFLIQYYNGEERAKGNILERFSAQQFPDLHSELNLSSLELGDSALYFCASSVGTGSHTEAFFGQGTRLTVV.

The sample holds a few counts of this clone. This rearrangement joins TRBV2 to TRBJ1-2; D is ambiguous. There are 14 residues in the CDR3. V was pared by 5 bases and J by 4 bases, with 14 bases between. From germline, CDR1 is SNHLY and CDR2 FYNNEI. The CDR3 protein is CASSREPTSYGYTF. The CDR3 nucleotides read TGTGCCAGCAGTCGCGAACCTACTTCCTATGGCTACACCTTC.

This sequence joins TRBV10-3 and TRBJ1-1, with D uncertain. Trimming left V 3 bases short and J 1 base short, with 9 bases between. Germline lookup yields CDR1 ENHRY and CDR2 SYGVKD. The CDR3 length is 14 residues. The CDR3 sequence is CAISDPTENTEAFF. For the CDR3, the DNA is TGTGCCATCAGTGATCCCACAGAGAACACTGAAGCTTTCTTT.

This clone has a handful of counts. J is TRBJ1-1 and V is TRBV6-1; D uncertain. The V gene's germline CDR1 is MNHNS and CDR2 SASEGT. Trimming cost V 1 base and J 0 bases, with 3 bases left between them. The CDR3 contains 13 residues. For the CDR3, the DNA is TGTGCCAGCAGTGAAGTATTGAACACTGAAGCTTTCTTT. It codes for CASSEVLNTEAFF.

This rearrangement joins TRBV28 to TRBJ2-4, with D hard to call. Germline V gene lookup returns CDR1 MDHEN and CDR2 SYDVKM. CDR3 length: 14 residues. V gave up 4 bases and J gave up 0 bases, with 7 bases separating them. The CDR3 DNA reads TGTGCCAGCAGTTCAAGACTAGCCAAAAACATTCAGTACTTC. Residues: CASSSRLAKNIQYF.

The chain couples TRBV5-5 to TRBJ2-7; D is undetermined. The CDR3 consists of 15 residues. Germline V CDR1 and CDR2: SGHKS, YYEKEE (reference sequence). V was cut by 4 bases and J by 0 bases, with 14 bases left in between. This CDR3 is CASSPDGGSSYEQYF. The CDR3 nucleotides read TGTGCCAGCAGCCCAGACGGCGGAAGCTCCTACGAGCAGTACTTC.

J is TRBJ2-5 and V is TRBV9; TRBD1 agrees at 9 bases. Germline CDR1 reads SGDLS; CDR2 reads YYNGEE. The CDR3 is 15 residues long. V was clipped by 5 bases and J by 3 bases; unmatched bases: 8. Here the CDR3 reads CASSGTGGAEETQYF. As DNA, the CDR3 is TGTGCCAGCAGTGGAACAGGGGGCGCGGAAGAGACCCAGTACTTC.

The DNA for the CDR3 is TGTGCCAGCAGTTACGGGCAGGGGGCTATTTCACCCCTCCACTTT. As protein: CASSYGQGAISPLHF. V is TRBV6-5 and J is TRBJ1-6; 8 bases agree with TRBD1. Germline CDR1 reads MNHEY; CDR2 reads SVGAGI. With V trimmed by 2 bases and J by 9 bases, 6 bases remained unmatched. The CDR3 length is 15 residues.

This clone appeared a single time. CDR3 sequence (DNA): TGTGCCAGCAGCTCTATTCGACAGGGTACGCAGTATTTT. Translation gives CASSSIRQGTQYF. The gene calls are TRBV7-2 and TRBJ2-3, with 7 nucleotides matching TRBD1. The CDR3 spans 13 residues. Unmatched junction bases numbered 6, after V lost 4 bases and J lost 8 bases. Germline-derived CDR1 and CDR2 are SGHTA and FQGNSA.

The chain is built from TRBV5-1 and TRBJ1-6; D not resolved. The CDR3 is 16 amino acids. Germline values: CDR1 SGHRS, CDR2 YFSETQ. V lost 0 bases, J lost 4 bases, and 11 bases lay in between. The CDR3 loop reads CASSLDSVGYNSPLHF. Here the CDR3 DNA reads TGCGCCAGCAGCTTGGATAGCGTCGGTTATAATTCACCCCTCCACTTT.

The genes are TRBV19 and TRBJ2-4, with TRBD1 matching over 8 bases. The germline V gene encodes CDR1 LNHDA and CDR2 SQIVND (reference sequence). The trim removed 5 bases at V and 5 bases at J, leaving 14 bases unmatched. The length of the CDR3 is 17 residues. CDR3 sequence (DNA): TGTGCCAGTAGTGTGAGTGCGGCAGCAGGGGGCCAAAACATTCAGTACTTC. Translated, it gives CASSVSAAAGGQNIQYF.

The chain employs TRBV7-6 and TRBJ2-7; TRBD1 aligns across 7 bases. Trimming cost V 0 bases and J 8 bases; bases outside gene matches: 16. Germline lookup yields CDR1 SGHVS and CDR2 FNYEAQ. The CDR3 loop spans 17 amino acids. The chain's CDR3 is CASSLAAGQGGSLKQYF. The CDR3 DNA reads TGTGCCAGCAGCTTAGCTGCCGGGCAAGGGGGCAGTTTGAAGCAGTACTTC.

V gene TRBV4-3 combines with J gene TRBJ2-4; 9 bases are a match to TRBD2. V shed 0 bases, J shed 6 bases, and the junction held 3 bases outside the gene matches. The V gene's germline CDR1 is LGHNA and CDR2 YSLEER. The CDR3 is 15 amino acids. This CDR3 reads CASSQEGLAGNIQYF. CDR3 nucleotides: TGCGCCAGCAGCCAAGAGGGACTAGCTGGAAACATTCAGTACTTC.

The chain has TRBV18 and TRBJ2-5; TRBD2 is a possible D gene (5 bases). This CDR3 is built from 13 residues. Per germline, CDR1 KGHSH and CDR2 LQKENI. V gave up 3 bases and J gave up 2 bases, with 7 bases separating them. Here the CDR3 DNA reads TGTGCCAGCTCACCCGGGATACAAGAGACCCAGTACTTC. Its translation is CASSPGIQETQYF.

This clone was counted between two and nine times. This rearrangement joins TRBV15 to TRBJ2-7, with 10 bases matching TRBD2. V shed 0 bases and J 6 bases; nucleotides not matched to a gene: 5. This CDR3 is built from 15 residues. CDR1 LNHNV and CDR2 YYDKDF come from the germline V gene (reference sequence). The CDR3 sequence: CATSREGTSVAEQYF. CDR3 coding DNA: TGTGCCACCAGCAGAGAGGGGACTAGCGTCGCCGAGCAGTACTTC. Drawing the rest from reference TRBV15 and TRBJ2-7, the complete variable domain is DAMVIQNPRYQVTQFGKPVTLSCSQTLNHNVMYWYQQKSSQAPKLLFHYYDKDFNNEADTPDNFQSRRPNTSFCFLDIRSPGLGDTAMYLCATSREGTSVAEQYFGPGTRLTVT.